A selection of T cell receptor beta chains follows, all from one sample in a study of T cell changes during pregnancy in multiple sclerosis. Assay used: immunoSEQ multiplex PCR; TCRdb lists only in-frame clones, some missing. The repertoire holds almost 95,000 clones, approximately 92% seen once, with more than 1.5% in the top ten. Sequences were derived from peripheral blood, sampled in the first trimester of pregnancy. The receptors derive from a female donor with multiple sclerosis, enrolled in a pregnancy study. Both conserved end residues are part of each CDR3. Clone size is shown for a subset of rows, as once, few, many or a class of expanded clone.

clone size	V gene	J gene	CDR3 protein
NA	TRBV19	TRBJ1-1	CASRQGTAMNTEAFF
NA	TRBV10-2	TRBJ2-5	CASSESELAGSKTQYF
NA	TRBV19	TRBJ2-1	CASSIKGRDYNEQFF
NA	TRBV7-9	TRBJ2-7	CASSLGSQSYYEQYF
NA	TRBV18	TRBJ1-5	CASSLRGEAQHF
NA	TRBV29-1	TRBJ2-1	CSVGRASPYNEQFF
NA	TRBV27	TRBJ2-7	CASTDRGNEQYF
NA	TRBV6-1	TRBJ1-2	CASTWEVGEHYGYTF
NA	TRBV6-1	TRBJ2-2	CASSELQGRNTGELFF
NA	TRBV4-1	TRBJ2-7	CASSVSRGTTYEQYF
once	TRBV27	TRBJ1-2	CASSLSLYGTNYGYTF
once	TRBV29-1	TRBJ2-3	CSVVGLAASTDTQYF
NA	TRBV6-5	TRBJ1-3	CASSYSQGASGNTIYF
NA	TRBV28	TRBJ2-1	CASSFPVSNEQFF
NA	TRBV2	TRBJ1-5	CASSVWLGEGNQPQHF
once	TRBV19	TRBJ1-2	CASSISTVYGYTF
NA	TRBV6-5	TRBJ2-6	CASTPRPTGANVLTF
NA	TRBV14	TRBJ1-2	CASRDAQQGRSGYTF
NA	TRBV6-5	TRBJ2-7	CASRPLAGLSYEQYF
NA	TRBV5-1	TRBJ1-2	CASSLGQGTLINYGYTF